The rows below give T cell receptor beta chains drawn from one sample of a study of vaccination and CD4 T cells after COVID-19. Antigens for these TCRs are unknown. TCRdb analysed the PCR reads with MiXCR anew, one entry per CDR3 protein. The table shows approximately 4,500 distinct CDR3 sequences, with 21% occurring only once. Sequences were obtained from CD4+ T cells from blood, cultured in vitro. The receptors here all came from a human donor who had recovered from COVID-19. The CDR3 runs from the conserved cysteine through the conserved F or W. D genes are given only for firm matches. Only some rows state a clone size, as once, few, many or a class for expanded clones.

TRBJ1-2 | TRBV20-1 | 14 | NA | medium-sized | CSARGGPSSMASTF | TGCAGTGCTAGAGGGGGGCCCTCCTCTATGGCTAGCACCTTC
TRBJ1-1 | TRBV12-3/TRBV12-4 | 14 | NA | few | CASSLVRRGTEAFF | TGTGCCAGCAGTTTAGTCCGCAGGGGCACTGAAGCTTTCTTT
TRBJ2-5 | TRBV28 | 15 | NA | NA | CASSAQQGPQETQYF | TGTGCCAGCAGTGCCCAACAGGGACCCCAAGAGACCCAGTACTTC
TRBJ1-1 | TRBV18 | 14 | TRBD1 | NA | CASSPRGPGTEAFF | TGTGCCAGCTCCCCCAGGGGGCCGGGCACTGAAGCTTTCTTT
TRBJ2-7 | TRBV20-1 | 13 | TRBD2 | medium-sized | CSAPSGGLYEQYF | TGCAGTGCCCCCAGCGGGGGGCTTTACGAGCAGTACTTC
TRBJ1-1 | TRBV10-3 | 14 | TRBD1 | NA | CAISPGQTNTEAFF | TGTGCCATCTCACCGGGACAGACGAACACTGAAGCTTTCTTT
TRBJ1-2 | TRBV5-4 | 15 | NA | few | CASSLAIRANYGYTF | TGTGCCAGCAGCTTGGCGATCCGAGCTAACTATGGCTACACCTTC
TRBJ1-4 | TRBV20-1 | 15 | NA | few | CSASQWGETNEKLFF | TGCAGTGCTTCCCAGTGGGGGGAAACTAATGAAAAACTGTTTTTT
TRBJ2-7 | TRBV19 | 14 | NA | NA | CATGRARGSYEQYF | TGTGCCACGGGACGAGCGCGGGGCTCCTACGAGCAGTACTTC
TRBJ1-2 | TRBV21-1 | 14 | NA | medium-sized | CASNDIGGFGGYTF | TGTGCCAGTAATGACATTGGGGGCTTTGGTGGCTACACCTTC
TRBJ1-6 | TRBV5-1 | 14 | NA | NA | CASSSQGGNSPLHF | TGCGCCAGCAGCTCGCAGGGAGGTAATTCACCCCTCCACTTT
TRBJ1-1 | TRBV11-2 | 15 | NA | medium-sized | CASSLKVQTNTEAFF | TGTGCCAGCAGCTTAAAGGTACAGACGAACACTGAAGCTTTCTTT
TRBJ1-2 | TRBV10-3 | 17 | NA | medium-sized | CAISGRTVTSQAYGYTF | TGTGCCATCAGTGGGAGGACAGTGACTTCCCAGGCCTATGGCTACACCTTC
TRBJ1-4 | TRBV7-9 | 15 | TRBD1 | few | CASSPDRGKHEKLFF | TGTGCCAGCAGCCCAGACAGGGGAAAGCATGAAAAACTGTTTTTT
TRBJ2-7 | TRBV6-1 | 15 | TRBD1 | NA | CASSLLRTGPYEQYF | TGTGCCAGCAGTCTACTACGGACAGGGCCCTACGAGCAGTACTTC
TRBJ2-2 | TRBV7-7 | 12 | NA | NA | CASSLGSGELFF | TGTGCTAGCAGCTTAGGATCCGGGGAGCTGTTTTTT
TRBJ2-5 | TRBV2 | 16 | NA | NA | CASSEARTGYVETQYF | TGTGCCAGCAGTGAAGCTCGTACAGGGTATGTGGAGACCCAGTACTTC
TRBJ1-6 | TRBV6-1 | 15 | NA | large | CASKGPTGVNSPLHF | TGTGCCAGCAAGGGTCCCACAGGAGTGAATTCACCCCTCCACTTT
TRBJ1-1 | TRBV7-9 | 12 | NA | few | CASSLFVQGGFF | TGTGCCAGCAGCTTATTCGTGCAGGGAGGGTTCTTT
TRBJ2-7 | TRBV19 | 14 | NA | NA | CASSTGPGSYEQYF | TGTGCCAGTAGTACAGGGCCCGGATCCTACGAGCAGTACTTC
TRBJ2-3 | TRBV28 | 15 | NA | once | CASSLSGVGTDTQYF | TGTGCCAGCAGTCTATCGGGGGTCGGCACAGATACGCAGTATTTT
TRBJ2-2 | TRBV29-1 | 14 | NA | NA | CSARLAGGTGELFF | TGCAGCGCCAGACTGGCAGGGGGGACCGGGGAGCTGTTTTTT
TRBJ2-2 | TRBV4-1 | 15 | TRBD2 | few | CASRSGGVGTGELFF | TGCGCCAGCAGGAGCGGGGGGGTGGGCACCGGGGAGCTGTTTTTT
TRBJ1-6 | TRBV11-3 | 13 | NA | medium-sized | CASSAEGDSPLHF | TGTGCCAGCAGCGCGGAAGGGGATTCACCCCTCCACTTT
TRBJ2-5 | TRBV18 | 14 | NA | few | CASSLTGLEETQYF | TGTGCCAGCTCCCTGACAGGCCTAGAAGAGACCCAGTACTTC
TRBJ1-1 | TRBV30 | 13 | NA | medium-sized | CAWSGGFNTEAFF | TGTGCCTGGAGTGGGGGCTTTAACACTGAAGCTTTCTTT
TRBJ2-3 | TRBV12-3/TRBV12-4 | 16 | TRBD2 | once | CASRYGLAGGRDTQYF | TGTGCCAGCCGTTACGGACTAGCGGGGGGAAGGGATACGCAGTATTTT
TRBJ2-1 | TRBV12-3/TRBV12-4 | 16 | TRBD2 | few | CASSPLAGGFGNEQFF | TGTGCCAGCAGTCCTTTAGCGGGGGGCTTTGGGAATGAGCAGTTCTTC
TRBJ1-2 | TRBV12-3/TRBV12-4 | 14 | TRBD1 | NA | CASRQTGLGYGYTF | TGTGCCAGCAGGCAGACAGGGTTGGGCTATGGCTACACCTTC
TRBJ1-2 | TRBV19 | 13 | NA | NA | CASQIGAGRGYTF | TGTGCCAGCCAGATTGGGGCAGGACGGGGCTACACCTTC
TRBJ2-2 | TRBV3-1 | 14 | TRBD2 | NA | CASSRLAGTGELFF | TGTGCCAGCAGTCGACTAGCGGGCACCGGGGAGCTGTTTTTT
TRBJ1-4 | TRBV2 | 15 | NA | NA | CASRRRDSTNEKLFF | TGTGCCAGCAGACGACGAGATTCAACTAATGAAAAACTGTTTTTT
TRBJ1-3 | TRBV11-2 | 13 | NA | NA | CASSWSVGNTIYF | TGTGCCAGCAGCTGGTCAGTAGGAAACACCATATATTTT
TRBJ2-3 | TRBV11-2 | 15 | NA | NA | CASSSLAGGRDTQYF | TGTGCCAGCAGCTCACTAGCTGGAGGTCGAGATACGCAGTATTTT
TRBJ2-7 | TRBV11-2 | 11 | NA | few | CASSVSYEQYF | TGTGCCAGCAGCGTTTCCTACGAGCAGTACTTC
TRBJ1-4 | TRBV11-2 | 14 | NA | few | CASSPSGRPEKLFF | TGTGCCAGCAGCCCGTCTGGACGGCCAGAAAAACTGTTTTTT
TRBJ1-6 | TRBV10-3 | 13 | NA | medium-sized | CAISETARSPLHF | TGTGCCATCAGTGAGACGGCTAGATCACCCCTCCACTTT
TRBJ2-7 | TRBV6-1 | 15 | NA | NA | CASRQKGPSTYEQYF | TGTGCCAGCAGACAGAAGGGACCGTCTACCTACGAGCAGTACTTC
TRBJ1-2 | TRBV20-1 | 13 | NA | medium-sized | CSARGVANYGYTF | TGCAGTGCTAGAGGGGTGGCAAACTATGGCTACACCTTC
TRBJ1-1 | TRBV5-1 | 16 | NA | NA | CASSVTGTKQNTEAFF | TGCGCCAGCAGCGTCACCGGGACAAAACAGAACACTGAAGCTTTCTTT
TRBJ2-5 | TRBV12-5 | 11 | NA | NA | CATSLQETQYF | TGTGCAACTAGCCTCCAAGAGACCCAGTACTTC
TRBJ2-1 | TRBV5-4 | 15 | NA | NA | CASSLGQGGGDEQFF | TGTGCCAGCAGCTTGGGGCAGGGAGGGGGCGATGAGCAGTTCTTC
TRBJ2-3 | TRBV4-1 | 14 | TRBD1 | NA | CASSRDRATDTQYF | TGCGCCAGCAGCCGGGACAGGGCTACAGATACGCAGTATTTT
TRBJ2-1 | TRBV10-3 | 12 | TRBD2 | medium-sized | CAIRGLAVEQFF | TGTGCCATCAGGGGACTAGCGGTTGAGCAGTTCTTC
TRBJ1-1 | TRBV10-1 | 15 | NA | few | CASSATGSPNTEAFF | TGCGCCAGCAGTGCGACAGGCTCCCCTAACACTGAAGCTTTCTTT
TRBJ2-3 | TRBV4-2 | 13 | NA | NA | CASSQPATDTQYF | TGTGCCAGCAGCCAACCTGCAACAGATACGCAGTATTTT
TRBJ2-4 | TRBV7-8 | 17 | NA | NA | CASSSPEGGRSKNIQYF | TGTGCCAGCAGCTCACCGGAGGGGGGCCGGTCCAAAAACATTCAGTACTTC
TRBJ1-6 | TRBV6-5 | 17 | NA | NA | CASSSDITPSALAALHF | TGTGCCAGCAGTTCAGATATTACCCCCTCTGCCTTGGCGGCCCTCCACTTT